Sequencing of this T cell receptor beta chain was carried out in a study of shared clonotypes between healthy human individuals. Produced via immunoSEQ multiplex PCR; TCRdb's table is partial and in-frame only. The sample shows about 490,000 clones, around 73% of them seen only once. The CDR3 loop spans 19 amino acids. J gave up 4 bases and V 3 bases, and 17 bases lay outside the gene matches. Per the germline V gene, CDR1 is GTSNPN and CDR2 is SVGIG (reference sequence). The specimen sequenced was PBMCs. The sequence came from a woman aged 40-49 years in good health. Some clones in this sample may be carry-over from other donors' samples. The chain uses TRBV30 and TRBJ1-3; 11 nucleotides line up with TRBD1. CDR3 coding DNA: TGTGCCTGGAGACCTACTGGGACAGGGGGTTTTTTGGCCGGAAACACCATATATTTT. It is translated as CAWRPTGTGGFLAGNTIYF.